This T cell receptor (beta chain) was obtained from a study of shared clonotypes between healthy human individuals. The wider study: Per donor, CD8 memory used one plate, CD8 naive used two, CD4 memory used three and CD4 naive used three. Overall study findings and caveats: It was expected that sequencing depth would affect clonotype sharing among donors. Among non-shared clonotypes, generation probabilities were lower than among those shared by all four donors.

In the naive CD8 group, cells lacked CD45RO and were positively selected for CCR7, so terminally differentiated effector memory CD45RA+ cells were left out. In germline, CDR1 is SGHDN, CDR2 FVKESK. Trimming removed 2 bases at V and 3 bases at J, with 11 bases between. The CDR3 covers 14 residues. With respect to this clone: Its specificity is unknown.

Some clones are missing from TCRdb's copy, which holds only in-frame ones; the method was immunoSEQ multiplex PCR. The table records about 2.1 million clones, 93% of them present only once. The gene calls are TRBV14 and TRBJ2-7; the D gene is possibly TRBD1 (5 bases). This TCR was recovered from a man aged 18 to 29 in good health. Some clones in this sample may be carry-over from other donors' samples. Material: naive CD8+ T cells from PBMCs. CDR3 sequence reads: CASSQFQGIYEQYF. As DNA, the CDR3 is TGTGCCAGCAGCCAATTCCAGGGAATCTACGAGCAGTACTTC. The variable domain in full, completed from reference TRBV14 and TRBJ2-7, reads EAGVTQFPSHSVIEKGQTVTLRCDPISGHDNLYWYRRVMGKEIKFLLHFVKESKQDESGMPNNRFLAERTGGTYSTLKVQPAELEDSGVYFCASSQFQGIYEQYFGPGTRLTVT.